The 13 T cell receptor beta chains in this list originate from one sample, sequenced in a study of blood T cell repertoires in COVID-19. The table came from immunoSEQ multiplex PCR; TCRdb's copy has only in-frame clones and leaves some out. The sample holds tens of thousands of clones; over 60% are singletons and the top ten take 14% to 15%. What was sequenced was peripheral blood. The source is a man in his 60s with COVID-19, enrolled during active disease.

The CDR3 loop reads CASSPQGAVTGTLSSPLHF. CDR3 bases: TGTGCCAGCAGCCCTCAGGGGGCCGTCACCGGGACACTTTCTTCACCCCTCCACTTT. This sequence joins TRBV5-6 and TRBJ1-6, with TRBD1 matching 8 bases. The CDR3 extends over 19 amino acids. Germline V gives CDR1 SGHDT, CDR2 YYEEEE. Losses at the gene ends were 4 bases for V and 9 bases for J; bases not matched to a gene: 21. Full variable domain (outside the CDR3, taken from reference TRBV5-6 and TRBJ1-6): DAGVTQSPTHLIKTRGQQVTLRCSPKSGHDTVSWYQQALGQGPQFIFQYYEEEERQRGNFPDRFSGHQFPNYSSELNVNALLLGDSALYLCASSPQGAVTGTLSSPLHFGNGTRLTVT.

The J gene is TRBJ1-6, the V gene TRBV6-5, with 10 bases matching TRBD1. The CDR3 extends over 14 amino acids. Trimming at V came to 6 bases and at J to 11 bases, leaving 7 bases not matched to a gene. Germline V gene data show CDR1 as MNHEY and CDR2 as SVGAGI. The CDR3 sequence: CASSPDRGRTPLHF. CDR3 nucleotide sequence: TGTGCCAGCAGCCCGGACAGGGGGAGGACACCCCTCCACTTT.

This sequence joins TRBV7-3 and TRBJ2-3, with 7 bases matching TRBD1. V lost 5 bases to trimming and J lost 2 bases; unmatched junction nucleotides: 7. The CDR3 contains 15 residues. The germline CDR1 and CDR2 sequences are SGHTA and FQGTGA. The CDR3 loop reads CASSRTGADTDTQYF. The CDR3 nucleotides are TGTGCCAGCAGCCGTACAGGGGCCGACACAGATACGCAGTATTTT.

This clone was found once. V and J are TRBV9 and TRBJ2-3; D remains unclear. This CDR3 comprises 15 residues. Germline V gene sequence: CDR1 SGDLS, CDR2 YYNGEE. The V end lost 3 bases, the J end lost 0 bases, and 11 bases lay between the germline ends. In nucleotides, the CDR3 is TGTGCCAGCAGCGCCCGTCACGGTAGCACAGATACGCAGTATTTT. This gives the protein CASSARHGSTDTQYF.

The CDR3, as DNA: TGTGCCAGCAGTACTAGACCCGAGGCGCCAATTGATGAGCAGTTCTTC. Its protein is CASSTRPEAPIDEQFF. The chain is built from TRBV2 and TRBJ2-1; tentative D call: TRBD2 (5 bases). This CDR3 comprises 16 residues. V lost 5 bases and J lost 8, with 22 bases in between. Germline values: CDR1 SNHLY, CDR2 FYNNEI.

The CDR3 DNA is TGTGCCAGCAGTGAGCGGGGACCGAACACCGGGGAGCTGTTTTTT. This codes for CASSERGPNTGELFF. V usage is TRBV28 and J usage is TRBJ2-2, with 7 bases aligning to TRBD2. The CDR3 sequence is 15 residues long. CDR1 MDHEN and CDR2 SYDVKM come from the germline V gene. Trimming took 5 bases from V and 0 from J; bases not matched to a gene: 3.

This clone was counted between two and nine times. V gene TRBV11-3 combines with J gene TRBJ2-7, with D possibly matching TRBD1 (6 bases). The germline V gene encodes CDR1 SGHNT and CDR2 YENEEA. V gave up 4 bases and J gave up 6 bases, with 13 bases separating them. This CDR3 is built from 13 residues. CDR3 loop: CASSWGRGGEQYF. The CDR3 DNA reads TGTGCCAGCAGCTGGGGCAGGGGCGGCGAGCAGTACTTC.

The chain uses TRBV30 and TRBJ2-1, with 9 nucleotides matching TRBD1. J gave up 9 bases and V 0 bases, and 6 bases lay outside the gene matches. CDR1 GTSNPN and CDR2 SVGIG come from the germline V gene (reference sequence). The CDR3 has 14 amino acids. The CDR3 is CAWSVKQGAGEQFF. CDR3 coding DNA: TGTGCCTGGAGTGTAAAACAGGGGGCCGGTGAGCAGTTCTTC.

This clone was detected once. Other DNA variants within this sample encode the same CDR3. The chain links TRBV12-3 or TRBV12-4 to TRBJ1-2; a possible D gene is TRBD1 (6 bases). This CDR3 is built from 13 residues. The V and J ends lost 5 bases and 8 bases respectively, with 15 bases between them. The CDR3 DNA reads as TGTGCCAGCAGTCCGAACAGGGATTTGGGCTACACCTTC. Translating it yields CASSPNRDLGYTF.

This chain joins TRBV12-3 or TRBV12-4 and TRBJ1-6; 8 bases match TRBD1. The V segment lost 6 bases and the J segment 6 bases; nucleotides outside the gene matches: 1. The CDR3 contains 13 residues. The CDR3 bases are TGTGCCAGCAGGACAGGGGCTAATTCACCCCTCCACTTT. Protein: CASRTGANSPLHF.

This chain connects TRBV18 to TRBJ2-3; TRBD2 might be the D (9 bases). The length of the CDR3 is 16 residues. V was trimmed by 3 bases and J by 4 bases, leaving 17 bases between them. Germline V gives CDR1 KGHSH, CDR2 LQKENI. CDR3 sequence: CASSPQGAGGPDTQYF. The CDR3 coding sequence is TGTGCCAGCTCACCGCAGGGGGCGGGGGGGCCAGATACGCAGTATTTT.

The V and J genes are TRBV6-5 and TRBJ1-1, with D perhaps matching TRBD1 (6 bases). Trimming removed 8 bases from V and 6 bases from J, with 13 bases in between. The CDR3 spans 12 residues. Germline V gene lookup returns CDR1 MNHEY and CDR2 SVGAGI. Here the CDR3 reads CASGRQASEAFF. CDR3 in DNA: TGTGCCAGCGGTAGACAGGCGTCTGAAGCTTTCTTT.

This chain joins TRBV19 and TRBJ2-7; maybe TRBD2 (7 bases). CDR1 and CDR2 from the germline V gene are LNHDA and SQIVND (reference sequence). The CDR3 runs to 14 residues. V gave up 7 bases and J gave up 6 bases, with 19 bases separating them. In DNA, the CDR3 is TGTGCCAGTAACTCCCAGGGGAGGGGGGCCGAGCAGTACTTC. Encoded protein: CASNSQGRGAEQYF.